The 27 T cell receptor beta chains presented below share a single source sample, sequenced in a study of blood T cell repertoires in COVID-19 (dated by TCRdb to the early 2020s). Library prep was done by the immunoSEQ multiplex PCR assay. As stored in TCRdb, this immuneACCESS dataset retains in-frame rearrangements with V and J assigned. A fraction of the clones does not appear; measured against another copy, unresolved V genes explain less than half of the discrepancy, and the remainder lacks a known reason. In this sample the table shows about 100,000 clones, roughly 88% of which occur a single time. Under 5.5% of the sample lies in the top ten. Sequencing used peripheral blood. The receptors stem from a human donor in a cohort sampled during active COVID-19.

This chain joins TRBV10-1 and TRBJ1-1; weak D call: TRBD1 (6 bases). From germline, CDR1 is WNHNN and CDR2 SYGVQD (reference sequence). V was shortened by 4 bases and J by 4 bases, with 10 bases between the two germline ends. The CDR3 is 13 residues long. The CDR3 DNA reads TGCGCCAGCAGTGGACAGGTGGCCACTGAAGCTTTCTTT. Its protein is CASSGQVATEAFF.

J is TRBJ1-5 and V is TRBV6-5; no definite D call. Germline values: CDR1 MNHEY, CDR2 SVGAGI. Trimming left V 7 bases short and J 3 bases short, with 16 bases between. This CDR3 contains 15 residues. Written as DNA, the CDR3 is TGTGCCAGCACGGCAGGAGGGCAGATCAATCAGCCCCAGCATTTT. This codes for CASTAGGQINQPQHF.

The chain joins TRBV9 to TRBJ2-7; TRBD2 matches at 8 bases. V shed 4 bases, J shed 2 bases, and the junction held 5 bases outside the gene matches. The length of the CDR3 is 14 residues. Germline V gives CDR1 SGDLS, CDR2 YYNGEE. The CDR3: CASSRGGQTYEQYF. DNA for the CDR3: TGTGCCAGCAGCCGGGGGGGGCAGACCTACGAGCAGTACTTC.

V usage is TRBV27 and J usage is TRBJ2-7; 9 bases line up with TRBD2. This CDR3 region has 14 residues. In germline, CDR1 is MNHEY, CDR2 SMNVEV (reference sequence). The V gene end was trimmed by 10 bases and the J gene end by 6 bases; junction bases not matched to a gene: 13. The CDR3 sequence is CATSPTSGWVEQYF. CDR3 sequence (DNA): TGTGCCACCTCCCCCACTAGCGGGTGGGTCGAGCAGTACTTC.

The rearrangement joins TRBV7-9 to TRBJ2-5; D not resolved. V dropped 1 base and J dropped 1 base, with 10 bases sitting between them. The CDR3 contains 15 residues. Germline lookup yields CDR1 SEHNR and CDR2 FQNEAQ (reference sequence). The CDR3 DNA reads as TGTGCCAGCAGCTTAGGATACGGCGGCCAAGAGACCCAGTACTTC. The encoded protein is CASSLGYGGQETQYF.

This clone ranks as medium-sized. This sequence joins TRBV6-2 or TRBV6-3 and TRBJ2-7; the match to TRBD2 covers 9 bases. Germline assignment: CDR1 MNHEY and CDR2 SVGEGT. The CDR3 extends over 15 amino acids. With V trimmed by 6 bases and J by 0 bases, 6 bases remained unmatched. The CDR3 loop reads CASSLSGGSSYEQYF. CDR3 in DNA: TGTGCCAGCAGCCTTAGCGGGGGAAGCTCCTACGAGCAGTACTTC.

In nucleotides, the CDR3 is TGTGCCAGTAGTATCGGGACAGGGGGTCCCCCTGAAGCTTTCTTT. Its protein product is CASSIGTGGPPEAFF. This chain links TRBV19 with TRBJ1-1; 11 positions match TRBD1. The CDR3 extends over 15 amino acids. With 3 bases clipped from V and 6 bases from J, the junction kept 6 bases outside the gene matches. CDR1 and CDR2 (germline): LNHDA, SQIVND (reference sequence).

The chain carries TRBV4-1 and TRBJ1-5, with 7 bases lining up with TRBD1. This CDR3 is 17 amino acids long. V trimming: 1 base; J trimming: 2 bases; junction bases outside the gene matches: 8. From germline, CDR1 is MGHRA and CDR2 YSYEKL. The CDR3 sequence is CASSQVRGRGGNQPQHF. The CDR3 DNA sequence: TGCGCCAGCAGCCAAGTGAGGGGGCGGGGTGGCAATCAGCCCCAGCATTTT.

The V call is TRBV5-6, the J call TRBJ2-6; 8 bases align to TRBD1. This CDR3 spans 16 amino acids. The V gene end was trimmed by 3 bases and the J gene end by 2 bases; junction bases not matched to a gene: 4. Germline V gives CDR1 SGHDT, CDR2 YYEEEE. CDR3 amino acids: CASSWGQATGANVLTF. The CDR3 nucleotides are TGTGCCAGCAGCTGGGGACAGGCAACTGGGGCCAACGTCCTGACTTTC.

This rearrangement joins TRBV18 to TRBJ1-2; 8 bases are shared with TRBD1. This CDR3 is 13 amino acids long. V lost 3 bases to trimming and J lost 6 bases; unmatched junction nucleotides: 3. Per the germline V gene, CDR1 is KGHSH and CDR2 is LQKENI. The CDR3 region is CASSPDRDHGYTF. CDR3 nucleotide sequence: TGTGCCAGCTCACCGGACAGGGACCATGGCTACACCTTC.

The chain recombines TRBV6-6 with TRBJ1-2; TRBD1 agrees at 12 bases. There are 14 residues in the CDR3. Per the germline V gene, CDR1 is MNHNY and CDR2 is SVGAGI (reference sequence). The ends lost 7 bases at V and 8 bases at J; junction bases unmatched: 8. CDR3 DNA: TGTGCCAGCACCTCGGGACAGGGGGCGCGAGGCTACACCTTC. This gives the protein CASTSGQGARGYTF.

The chain carries TRBV5-1 and TRBJ2-2; tentative D call: TRBD1 (7 bases). V dropped 1 base and J dropped 4 bases, with 20 bases sitting between them. Per germline, CDR1 SGHRS and CDR2 YFSETQ. The CDR3 has 18 amino acids. CDR3 sequence: CASSLKLGGQSITGELFF. The CDR3 DNA follows: TGCGCCAGCAGCTTGAAGTTGGGGGGACAGTCGATCACCGGGGAGCTGTTTTTT.

Details on this clone: Other DNA sequences from this sample encode an identical CDR3 as well. The rearrangement links TRBV28 to TRBJ1-2, with 7 nucleotides matching TRBD1. The junction had 13 bases not matched to a gene; V was cut back by 5 bases and J by 1 base. CDR3 length equals 17 residues. Germline values: CDR1 MDHEN, CDR2 SYDVKM. The DNA of the CDR3 is TGTGCCAGCAGTCCTTATCTCGGGACAGCCCATAACTATGGCTACACCTTC. It yields the protein CASSPYLGTAHNYGYTF.

The rearrangement uses TRBV19 and TRBJ2-2, with 11 bases identical to TRBD2. CDR1 and CDR2 (germline): LNHDA, SQIVND (reference sequence). V lost 3 bases and J lost 0; bases outside the gene matches: 3. The CDR3 covers 17 residues. The CDR3: CASSILAGGTNTGELFF. The CDR3 coding sequence is TGTGCCAGTAGTATCCTAGCGGGAGGCACGAACACCGGGGAGCTGTTTTTT.

The genes are TRBV6-5 and TRBJ2-2; TRBD1 aligns across 9 bases. The CDR3 runs to 15 residues. CDR1 and CDR2 from the germline V gene are MNHEY and SVGAGI. The ends lost 1 base at V and 7 bases at J; junction bases unmatched: 4. The chain's CDR3 is CASSYWDRAGGELFF. In DNA form, the CDR3 reads TGTGCCAGCAGTTACTGGGACAGGGCCGGCGGGGAGCTGTTTTTT.

The gene calls are TRBV28 and TRBJ2-3; TRBD2 aligns across 15 bases. V shed 6 bases, J shed 6 bases, and the junction held 7 bases outside the gene matches. The CDR3 contains 16 residues. Looked up from germline, CDR1 is MDHEN and CDR2 is SYDVKM. CDR3 DNA: TGTGCCAGCAGCCTTCCGGGACTAGCGGGAGGTGATACGCAGTATTTT. This translates into CASSLPGLAGGDTQYF.

V usage is TRBV6-1 and J usage is TRBJ1-1, with D uncertain. Germline V gene sequence: CDR1 MNHNS, CDR2 SASEGT. V lost 2 bases, J lost 3 bases, and 7 bases lay in between. This CDR3 has 13 residues. The CDR3 loop reads CASSETVDTEAFF. In DNA form, the CDR3 reads TGTGCCAGCAGTGAAACGGTAGACACTGAAGCTTTCTTT.

This chain links TRBV7-6 with TRBJ2-1; D possibly corresponds to TRBD1 (5 bases). The V gene's germline CDR1 is SGHVS and CDR2 FNYEAQ. Trimming removed 4 bases at V and 2 bases at J, with 18 bases between. The CDR3 is made up of 17 amino acids. The CDR3 nucleotides are TGTGCCAGCAGCTCCCCCCTGGGGCAGGGTACCTACAATGAGCAGTTCTTC. This encodes CASSSPLGQGTYNEQFF.

J is TRBJ1-4 and V is TRBV5-1, with D perhaps matching TRBD1 (5 bases). The CDR3 runs 14 residues. The germline gives CDR1 SGHRS, CDR2 YFSETQ. Trimming stripped 4 bases from V and 8 bases from J, with 15 bases between. The CDR3 DNA is TGCGCCAGCAGCCAGCAGGGTAGTAACGAAAAACTGTTTTTT. Its translation: CASSQQGSNEKLFF. The whole variable domain, filled in from reference TRBV5-1 and TRBJ1-4, reads KAGVTQTPRYLIKTRGQQVTLSCSPISGHRSVSWYQQTPGQGLQFLFEYFSETQRNKGNFPGRFSGRQFSNSRSEMNVSTLELGDSALYLCASSQQGSNEKLFFGSGTQLSVL.

The chain uses TRBV18 and TRBJ2-1; D gene ambiguous. CDR1 and CDR2 from the germline V gene are KGHSH and LQKENI. V was trimmed by 1 base and J by 6 bases, leaving 7 bases between them. This CDR3 comprises 13 residues. The CDR3 sequence is CASSPQTINEQFF. The CDR3 region has the DNA TGTGCCAGCTCACCACAAACTATCAATGAGCAGTTCTTC.

CDR3 loop: CASSIAKTYSGNTIYF. The CDR3 DNA sequence: TGTGCCAGTAGTATAGCGAAGACTTACTCTGGAAACACCATATATTTT. This chain links TRBV19 with TRBJ1-3; D ambiguous. This CDR3 is 16 amino acids long. CDR1 and CDR2 (germline): LNHDA, SQIVND (reference sequence). V was clipped by 1 base and J by 0 bases, with 10 bases between them.

The chain uses TRBV6-1 and TRBJ1-6; D call uncertain. Germline V gene lookup returns CDR1 MNHNS and CDR2 SASEGT. The CDR3 consists of 15 residues. With 3 bases removed from V and 7 bases from J, the gap between germline ends came to 13 bases. The CDR3 sequence is CASSDFEGGNSPLHF. The CDR3 nucleotides are TGTGCCAGCAGTGATTTTGAGGGCGGCAATTCACCCCTCCACTTT.

The sample holds one count of this clone. The J gene is TRBJ1-5, the V gene TRBV4-3; TRBD1 is a possible D gene (6 bases). Germline loops: CDR1 LGHNA, CDR2 YSLEER. Trimming left V 1 base short and J 7 bases short, with 14 bases between. The CDR3 length is 15 residues. In DNA, the CDR3 is TGCGCCAGCAGCCAAGCCTGGGGGCGCGAACAGCCCCAGCATTTT. As protein: CASSQAWGREQPQHF.

The chain carries TRBV24-1 and TRBJ1-1; the match to TRBD1 covers 9 bases. Germline CDR1 KGHDR, CDR2 SFDVKD. The CDR3 length is 15 residues. V was clipped by 4 bases and J by 10 bases; unmatched bases: 12. CDR3 sequence reads: CATSEAGTGSFGAFF. CDR3 nucleotide sequence: TGTGCCACCAGTGAGGCCGGGACAGGGTCGTTTGGAGCTTTCTTT.

The chain combines TRBV7-2 with TRBJ1-1; D gene uncertain. The ends were cut back, 4 bases at V and 4 bases at J, with 10 bases in the middle. In germline, CDR1 is SGHTA, CDR2 FQGNSA. The CDR3 loop spans 13 amino acids. In nucleotides, the CDR3 is TGTGCCAGCAGCTCCGGTCGCGGCACTGAAGCTTTCTTT. Its translation is CASSSGRGTEAFF.

The rearrangement links TRBV9 to TRBJ2-7; tentative D call: TRBD2 (5 bases). Germline V gene lookup returns CDR1 SGDLS and CDR2 YYNGEE. The CDR3 is made up of 14 amino acids. V dropped 0 bases and J dropped 6 bases, with 13 bases sitting between them. The CDR3 bases are TGTGCCAGCAGCGTAGCCCCCCCTGGAGGCGAGCAGTACTTC. Amino acid sequence: CASSVAPPGGEQYF.

The CDR3 loop reads CASSDNLGRSYEQYF. The CDR3 nucleotides read TGTGCCAGCAGTGATAACTTGGGGCGCTCCTACGAGCAGTACTTC. The rearrangement uses TRBV27 and TRBJ2-7, with D possibly TRBD1 on 5 matching bases. From germline, CDR1 is MNHEY and CDR2 SMNVEV (reference sequence). The CDR3 totals 15 residues. The V gene lost 5 bases and the J gene lost 0 bases, with 14 bases spanning the gap.